Each of the 5 T cell receptor beta chains below was sequenced from the same sample in a study of blood T cells in healthy people across ages. A sample-barcoded 5' primer and a J-beta primer mix were used in a second PCR of about 7 to 11 cycles. TCRdb re-analysed the 5' RACE reads in MiXCR, keeping a single row per CDR3 protein. Of some 800,000 distinct CDR3 sequences listed, around 43% were seen once; the top ten hold around 21%. The material sequenced was blood. These receptors were taken from a man in his fifties or sixties in good health.

The rearrangement uses TRBV20-1 and TRBJ2-1, with 13 bases identical to TRBD2. Germline CDR1 is DFQATT and CDR2 is SNEGSKA (reference sequence). With 5 bases clipped from V and 7 bases from J, the junction kept 5 bases outside the gene matches. The CDR3 length is 14 residues. In DNA form, the CDR3 reads TGCAGTGCTGAGACTAGCGGGGGGAGGAATGAGCAGTTCTTC. Translated: CSAETSGGRNEQFF.

This clonotype has a handful of counts. The V and J genes are TRBV5-1 and TRBJ1-2, with D perhaps TRBD1 (6 bases). Per the germline V gene, CDR1 is SGHRS and CDR2 is YFSETQ. V was shortened by 6 bases and J by 4 bases, with 13 bases between the two germline ends. CDR3 size: 13 residues. CDR3 sequence (DNA): TGCGCCAGCAACTCGGAACAGGGCTATGGCTACACCTTC. Translated: CASNSEQGYGYTF. Combining the CDR3 with reference TRBV5-1 and TRBJ1-2 gives the whole variable domain KAGVTQTPRYLIKTRGQQVTLSCSPISGHRSVSWYQQTPGQGLQFLFEYFSETQRNKGNFPGRFSGRQFSNSRSEMNVSTLELGDSALYLCASNSEQGYGYTFGSGTRLTVV.

V gene TRBV7-2 combines with J gene TRBJ2-2; no firm D call. The germline V and J ends were trimmed by 5 bases and 3 bases, with 4 bases remaining between them. CDR1 is SGHTA and CDR2 is FQGNSA in the germline V gene. CDR3 length: 12 amino acids. In DNA form, the CDR3 reads TGTGCCAGCAGCCTATACACCGGGGAGCTGTTTTTT. It specifies CASSLYTGELFF. Together with reference TRBV7-2 and TRBJ2-2, the CDR3 gives the full variable domain: GAGVSQSPSNKVTEKGKDVELRCDPISGHTALYWYRQSLGQGLEFLIYFQGNSAPDKSGLPSDRFSAERTGGSVSTLTIQRTQQEDSAVYLCASSLYTGELFFGEGSRLTVL.

The rearrangement uses TRBV20-1 and TRBJ2-1; tentative D call: TRBD2 (5 bases). V lost 1 base, J lost 5 bases, and 6 bases lay in between. The CDR3 length is 12 residues. Germline lookup yields CDR1 DFQATT and CDR2 SNEGSKA (reference sequence). The CDR3 loop reads CSARGRNNEQFF. The CDR3 DNA reads TGCAGTGCTAGAGGGAGGAACAATGAGCAGTTCTTC.

The rearrangement uses TRBV7-2 and TRBJ2-3; D gene unclear. The V end was cut by 5 bases, the J end by 0 bases, with 12 bases between. CDR3 size: 15 residues. Germline CDR1 reads SGHTA; CDR2 reads FQGNSA. This CDR3 is CASSVDGTSTDTQYF. The CDR3 DNA is TGTGCCAGCAGCGTAGACGGAACAAGCACAGATACGCAGTATTTT.